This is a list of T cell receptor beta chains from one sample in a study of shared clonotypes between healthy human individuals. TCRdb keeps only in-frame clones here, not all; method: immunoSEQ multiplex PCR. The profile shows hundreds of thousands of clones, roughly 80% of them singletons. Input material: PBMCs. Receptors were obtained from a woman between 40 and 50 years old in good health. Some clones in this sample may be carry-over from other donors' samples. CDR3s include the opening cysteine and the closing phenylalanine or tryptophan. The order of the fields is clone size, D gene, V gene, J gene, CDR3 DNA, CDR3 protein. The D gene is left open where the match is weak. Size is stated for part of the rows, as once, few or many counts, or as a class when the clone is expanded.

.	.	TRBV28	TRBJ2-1	TGTGCCAGCAGTTACAGTTCTAACGGGAGACACAATGAGCAGTTCTTC	CASSYSSNGRHNEQFF
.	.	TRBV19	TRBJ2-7	TGTGCCAGTAGACAGCAGTCCTCCTACGAGCAGTACTTC	CASRQQSSYEQYF
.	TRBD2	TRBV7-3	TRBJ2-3	TGTGCCAGCAGCTCTACTAGCGGGAGCCGGGTAGATACGCAGTATTTT	CASSSTSGSRVDTQYF
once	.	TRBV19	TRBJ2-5	TGTGCCAGTAGTATAGTCGGCAAGACTGAGACCCAGTACTTC	CASSIVGKTETQYF
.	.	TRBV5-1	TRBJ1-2	TGCGCCAGCGGCCTTAACTATGGCTACACCTTC	CASGLNYGYTF
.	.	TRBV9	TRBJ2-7	TGTGCCAGCAGCCCTCAGCTGCAGAGCTCCTACGAGCAGTACTTC	CASSPQLQSSYEQYF
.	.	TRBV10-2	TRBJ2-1	TGCGCCAGCAGTGAGGAGAAGAGCCGTTTCAATGAGCAGTTCTTC	CASSEEKSRFNEQFF
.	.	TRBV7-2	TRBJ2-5	TGTGCCAGCAGCCCCGGTCAGGTGACCCAGTACTTC	CASSPGQVTQYF
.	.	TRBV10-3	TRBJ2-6	TGTGCCATCTCTCCATCTGGGGCCAACGTCCTGACTTTC	CAISPSGANVLTF
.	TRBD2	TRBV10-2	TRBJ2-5	TGCGCCAGCAGAAGGGCTAGCGGCCAAGAAACCCAGTACTTC	CASRRASGQETQYF
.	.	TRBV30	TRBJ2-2	TGTGCCTGGAGTTACTTTGTCAACGGGGAGCTGTTTTTT	CAWSYFVNGELFF
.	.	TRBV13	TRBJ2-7	TGTGCCAGCAGCTTAGGCCCCAGGACAGCATTCGAGCAGTACTTC	CASSLGPRTAFEQYF
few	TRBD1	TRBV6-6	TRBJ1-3	TGTGCCAGCAGCCAGACAGGGGGTACTGGAAACACCATATATTTT	CASSQTGGTGNTIYF
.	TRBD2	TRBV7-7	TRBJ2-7	TGTGCTAGCAGCTTTGCTAGCGGGAAGAGATACGAGCAGTACTTC	CASSFASGKRYEQYF
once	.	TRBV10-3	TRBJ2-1	TGTGCCATCAGTGCCTCCGCCGGGGTGGAGCAGTTCTTC	CAISASAGVEQFF
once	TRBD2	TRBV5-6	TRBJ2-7	TGTGCCAGCAGCATTAGCGGGAGCTCCTACGAGCAGTACTTC	CASSISGSSYEQYF
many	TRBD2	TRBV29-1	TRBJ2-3	TGCAGCACCCGGGGGGGGGAAAGTACGCAGTATTTT	CSTRGGESTQYF
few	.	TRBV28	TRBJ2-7	TGTGCCAGCAGTTTATACCGCGGGATCACCTACGAGCAGTACTTC	CASSLYRGITYEQYF
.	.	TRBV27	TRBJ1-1	TGTGCCAGCAGCGGGACAAGCCGCACGGGAACTGAAGCTTTCTTT	CASSGTSRTGTEAFF
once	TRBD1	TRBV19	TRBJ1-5	TGTGCCAGTAATACCGGGACAGGGGGTACTCAGCCCCAGCATTTT	CASNTGTGGTQPQHF
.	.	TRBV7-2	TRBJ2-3	TGTGCCAGCAGCACGGGGGATACGCAGTATTTT	CASSTGDTQYF
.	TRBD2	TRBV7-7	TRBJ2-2	TGTGCCAGCAGCCCCCGGACTAGCGTCGGGGAGCTGTTTTTT	CASSPRTSVGELFF
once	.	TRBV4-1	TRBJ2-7	TGCGCCAGCAGCCTCGCCATGGCCGTAGAGTACGAGCAGTACTTC	CASSLAMAVEYEQYF
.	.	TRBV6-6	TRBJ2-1	TGTGCCAGCAGTTACTCTAACAGCGGGTTCAACAATGAGCAGTTCTTC	CASSYSNSGFNNEQFF
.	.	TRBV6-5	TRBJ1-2	TGTGCCAGCAGTTACTCGGGAGGCGGCTACACCTTC	CASSYSGGGYTF
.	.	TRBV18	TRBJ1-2	TGTGCCAGCTCACCGGACACAAACTATGGCTACACCTTC	CASSPDTNYGYTF
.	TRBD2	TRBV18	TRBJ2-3	TGTGCCAGCTCACCAGGACTAGCGGGCTGGCCTGACACAGATACGCAGTATTTT	CASSPGLAGWPDTDTQYF
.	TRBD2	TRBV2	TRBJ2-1	TGTGCCAGCAGTGAAGCCCGGGAGGTGAATGAGCAGTTCTTC	CASSEAREVNEQFF
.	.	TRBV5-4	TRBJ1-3	TGTGCCAGCAGCTTGGATCTCGGATCTGGAAACACCATATATTTT	CASSLDLGSGNTIYF
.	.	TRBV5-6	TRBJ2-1	TGTGCCAGCAGCTTGGGAGCGGCGAGGGCTCTCTCCTACAATGAGCAGTTCTTC	CASSLGAARALSYNEQFF
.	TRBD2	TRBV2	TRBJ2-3	TGTGCCAGCAGTCCACTAGCGGCCCGCACAGATACGCAGTATTTT	CASSPLAARTDTQYF
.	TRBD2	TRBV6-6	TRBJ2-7	TGTGCCAGCAGTTACTCTAGCGGGACGGGGAACGAGCAGTACTTC	CASSYSSGTGNEQYF
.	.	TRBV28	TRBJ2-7	TGTGCCAGCAGTTTTGGCCCGAGGGAGAAGCAGTACTTC	CASSFGPREKQYF
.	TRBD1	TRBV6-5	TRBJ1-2	TGTGCCAGCACCAGAGAGGGGGCCTCTATCTATGGCTACACCTTC	CASTREGASIYGYTF
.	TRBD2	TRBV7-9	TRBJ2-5	TGTGCCAGCAGCTTAGGTAGTTTGAGCGGGAGGCCCCAAGAGACCCAGTACTTC	CASSLGSLSGRPQETQYF
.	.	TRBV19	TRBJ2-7	TGTGCCAGTAGCGGACAGGGAGGGACCTACGAGCAGTACTTC	CASSGQGGTYEQYF
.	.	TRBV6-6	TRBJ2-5	TGTGCCAGCAGTGAACAAGAGACCCAGTACTTC	CASSEQETQYF
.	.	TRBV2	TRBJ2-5	TGTGCCAGCAGTGATAGGCAAGAGACCCAGTACTTC	CASSDRQETQYF
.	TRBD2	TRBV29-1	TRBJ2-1	TGCAGCGTTAGGCTAGCGGCCCATTACAATGAGCAGTTCTTC	CSVRLAAHYNEQFF
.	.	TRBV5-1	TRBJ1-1	TGCGCCAGCAGCTTGGACGGAGACACTGAAGCTTTCTTT	CASSLDGDTEAFF
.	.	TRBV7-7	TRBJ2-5	TGTGCCAGCAGCTTAGCTTTAGATGGGGCCCAGTACTTC	CASSLALDGAQYF
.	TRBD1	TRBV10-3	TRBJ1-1	TGTGCCATCAGATTGGGACAGCATATGAACACTGAAGCTTTCTTT	CAIRLGQHMNTEAFF
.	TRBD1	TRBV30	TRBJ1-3	TGTGCCTGGAGGACATGGGACAGCTCATTCTCTGGAAACACCATATATTTT	CAWRTWDSSFSGNTIYF
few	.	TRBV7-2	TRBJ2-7	TGTGCCAGCAGCTATAGCCCCTCCGGCGAGCAGTACTTC	CASSYSPSGEQYF
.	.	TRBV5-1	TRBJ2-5	TGCGCCAGCAGCTTGTCCGGGAGTGCGGAGACCCAGTACTTC	CASSLSGSAETQYF
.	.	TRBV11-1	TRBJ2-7	TGTGCCAGCAGCTCAACGATGCTAGCGCCCTACGAGCAGTACTTC	CASSSTMLAPYEQYF
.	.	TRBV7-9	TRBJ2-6	TGTGCCAGCAGCTTAGTCCTCCCTGGGGCCAACGTCCTGACTTTC	CASSLVLPGANVLTF
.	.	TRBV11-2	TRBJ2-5	TGTGCCAGCAGCTTAATCGACAGCCCAGAGACCCAGTACTTC	CASSLIDSPETQYF
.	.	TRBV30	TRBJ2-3	TGTGCCTGGAGAGGCCTCACAGATACGCAGTATTTT	CAWRGLTDTQYF
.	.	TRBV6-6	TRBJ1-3	TGTGCCAGCAGTTACTCGAGCTCGGGCTCTGGAAACACCATATATTTT	CASSYSSSGSGNTIYF
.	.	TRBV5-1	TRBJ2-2	TGCGCCAGCAGCCCCGACCCGGGGGGCCTAAACACCGGGGAGCTGTTTTTT	CASSPDPGGLNTGELFF
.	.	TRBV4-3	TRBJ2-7	TGCGCCAGCAGCCAAGATTGGATTGCCTACGAGCAGTACTTC	CASSQDWIAYEQYF
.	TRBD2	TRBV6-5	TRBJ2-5	TGTGCCAGCAGTCTCTACAGCGGGGGCCAAGAGACCCAGTACTTC	CASSLYSGGQETQYF
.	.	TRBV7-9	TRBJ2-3	TGTGCCAGCAGCTTAGTAAGGGGTACAGATACGCAGTATTTT	CASSLVRGTDTQYF